The 10 T cell receptor beta chains below come from one sample, sequenced in a study of T cell responses to AZD1222 COVID-19 vaccine. Using immunoSEQ multiplex PCR, the repertoire was profiled, and TCRdb retains in-frame clones only, with some absent. The repertoire holds 90,000 to 120,000 clones, with about 89% as singletons. The sequences come from peripheral blood, collected 28 days after the second dose of the MenACWY control vaccine. The receptor source for this set is an adult who received the MenACWY meningococcal vaccine as a control.

The CDR3 is CASSSGQGTNEKLFF. In DNA, the CDR3 is TGTGCCAGCAGTTCGGGACAGGGTACTAATGAAAAACTGTTTTTT. The chain is built from TRBV6-5 and TRBJ1-4; TRBD1 aligns across 9 bases. V trimming: 4 bases; J trimming: 2 bases; junction bases outside the gene matches: 2. The CDR3 is made up of 15 amino acids. Germline CDR1 and CDR2: MNHEY and SVGAGI.

The CDR3 DNA follows: TGCGCCAGCAGCTTGGCAGGCACCGATAATTCACCCCTCCACTTT. It specifies CASSLAGTDNSPLHF. The chain recombines TRBV5-1 with TRBJ1-6; D unclear. The CDR3 has 15 amino acids. Germline V gene lookup returns CDR1 SGHRS and CDR2 YFSETQ. Trimming stripped 0 bases from V and 5 bases from J, with 9 bases between.

CDR3 nucleotides: TGTGCCAGCAGTCTGACATTGGTTCAGCCCCAGCATTTT. Residues: CASSLTLVQPQHF. This rearrangement joins TRBV27 to TRBJ1-5; no firm D call. Between the trimmed V and J ends, which lost 5 bases and 6 bases, there was a span of 11 bases. This CDR3 has 13 residues. The germline CDR1 and CDR2 sequences are MNHEY and SMNVEV (reference sequence).

This CDR3 is CASSYFLDTEAFF. The CDR3 nucleotides read TGTGCCAGCAGTTACTTTCTCGACACTGAAGCTTTCTTT. V usage is TRBV6-5 and J usage is TRBJ1-1; D is ambiguous. This CDR3 is built from 13 residues. CDR1 is MNHEY and CDR2 is SVGAGI in the germline V gene. Trimming stripped 1 base from V and 3 bases from J, with 6 bases between.

This rearrangement joins TRBV28 to TRBJ2-7; no firm D call. Germline CDR1 is MDHEN and CDR2 is SYDVKM. CDR3 length: 12 residues. V lost 7 bases and J 5 bases, leaving 12 bases between the germline ends. The CDR3 coding sequence is TGTGCCAGCACCTCCGCCATTCACGAGCAGTACTTC. This codes for CASTSAIHEQYF.

The chain uses TRBV6-2 or TRBV6-3 and TRBJ2-7; 13 bases fit TRBD2. Losses at the gene ends were 4 bases for V and 5 bases for J; bases not matched to a gene: 5. The CDR3 has 15 residues. CDR1 is MNHEY, CDR2 SVGEGT, per germline. The CDR3 loop is CASSSRTSGGNEQYF. The CDR3 DNA sequence: TGTGCCAGCAGTTCTCGGACTAGCGGGGGAAACGAGCAGTACTTC.

The chain uses TRBV5-5 and TRBJ1-2; 8 nucleotides agree with TRBD1. Per germline, CDR1 SGHKS and CDR2 YYEKEE (reference sequence). V trimming: 4 bases; J trimming: 2 bases; junction bases outside the gene matches: 7. The CDR3 has 15 amino acids. As DNA, the CDR3 is TGTGCCAGCAGCCAGCAGACAGGGGCGAACTATGGCTACACCTTC. Amino acid sequence: CASSQQTGANYGYTF.

The chain employs TRBV5-1 and TRBJ2-2, with TRBD2 matching over 8 bases. The CDR3 has 16 residues. Germline V gene sequence: CDR1 SGHRS, CDR2 YFSETQ. V lost 5 bases, J lost 6 bases, and 12 bases stayed unmatched. The CDR3 nucleotides read TGCGCCAGCAGGGCCGGGACTAGTGTGTCATCCGGGGAGCTGTTTTTT. Its translation: CASRAGTSVSSGELFF.

The V gene is TRBV29-1, the J gene TRBJ2-7, with D uncertain. Germline loops: CDR1 SQVTM, CDR2 ANQGSEA. CDR3 size: 10 residues. Trimming cost V 5 bases and J 10 bases, with 12 bases left between them. Written as DNA, the CDR3 is TGCAGCGTTTTCGACTCCTCCCAGTACTTC. Translation gives CSVFDSSQYF.

The gene calls are TRBV21-1 and TRBJ1-2; the table gives TRBD1 as D, unverified against the DNA. TRBV21-1 is a pseudogene locus. The CDR3 totals 20 residues. The CDR3 here is CASSLSQKRDREVANYGYTF. The CDR3 region has the DNA TGTGCCAGCAGCCTGTCACAAAAGCGGGACAGGGAAGTCGCTAACTATGGCTACACCTTC.